This T cell receptor beta chain was documented in a study of CD4 T cells in relation to SARS-CoV-2 and coronaviruses. Background on the study: PBMCs were cultured with antigen for 10 days before TCR beta sequencing. The restricting HLA molecule for shared crossreactive spike epitopes was mapped.

Points from the study as a whole: Crossreactive clones expanded significantly less to SARS-CoV-2 than monoreactive clones.

Using immunoSEQ multiplex PCR, the repertoire was profiled, and TCRdb retains in-frame clones only, with some absent. The profile shows about 26,000 clones, around 67% of them singletons. Of note for this clone: Antigen unknown.

Unexposed donor CD4+ T cells date from about 2011-2018, before the COVID-19 pandemic. CD4+ T cells were isolated from the cells after about ten days of culture. Cells permitting, SARS-CoV-2 S/N and four cold-coronavirus spikes were tested on unexposed-donor CD4+ T cells. Trimming took 1 base from V and 4 from J, leaving 10 bases between them. CDR3 length: 14 residues. Germline V gene sequence: CDR1 SEHNR, CDR2 FQNEAQ (reference sequence). Sample: CD4+ T cells from PBMCs, cultured in vitro. This TCR derives from a human donor in good health. The chain couples TRBV7-9 to TRBJ1-2, with D possibly being TRBD1 (5 bases). CDR3 DNA: TGTGCCAGCAGCTTAGTACGGGACGGCTATGGCTACACCTTC. Its translation: CASSLVRDGYGYTF.